This TCR beta chain was profiled in a study of T cell repertoires in aging, cancer and after chemotherapy. Across the study: Six age groups, ranging from 30 or younger to 70 or older, included the donors. Points from the study as a whole: In healthy donors, age-related TCR diversity loss mainly reflected lost richness. Median generation probability rose over the chemotherapy interval in each cancer cohort, suggesting rebound thymic output.

Trimming pared 5 bases from V and 2 bases from J, leaving 9 bases between. The germline V gene encodes CDR1 MNHEY and CDR2 SVGEGT. This CDR3 has 13 amino acids. TCR beta rearrangements were amplified from peripheral blood genomic DNA. Multiplex touch-down PCR with TRB-A/B primers amplified rearranged V-D-J TRB sequences. TCRdb analysed the multiplex PCR reads with MiXCR anew, one entry per CDR3 protein. Of 1,500 to 2,000 distinct CDR3 sequences listed, 45% to 60% are singletons. With respect to this clonotype: What it binds is unknown.

This chain uses TRBV6-2 or TRBV6-3 with TRBJ1-1; D may be TRBD1 (6 bases). The TCR was taken from a human donor with a blood cancer. Sequenced sample: blood. The CDR3 nucleotides are TGTGCCAGCAGTCCACAGGGAAACACTGAAGCTTTCTTT. It encodes CASSPQGNTEAFF.